The next 27 T cell receptor beta chains were all read from a single sample in a study of T cells in localized non-small cell lung cancer. Repertoires were generated with immunoSEQ multiplex PCR, while TCRdb's copy carries only in-frame clones and drops some. Of approximately 34,000 clones listed, about 83% are singletons. The sample consisted of peripheral blood, taken before any cancer treatment. These TCRs come from a woman aged 40-69 years with stage I lung adenocarcinoma.

The CDR3 coding sequence is TGTGCCAGCAGTTACGGGCCCGGACAGGGTGAAGCTTTCTTT. Protein product: CASSYGPGQGEAFF. The chain is built from TRBV6-6 and TRBJ1-1, with 8 bases lining up with TRBD1. From germline, CDR1 is MNHNY and CDR2 SVGAGI (reference sequence). J lost 7 bases, V lost 2 bases, and 6 bases had no gene match. There are 14 residues in the CDR3.

This chain joins TRBV14 and TRBJ1-2; the D gene is possibly TRBD1 (6 bases). In germline, CDR1 is SGHDN, CDR2 FVKESK. This CDR3 has 15 residues. The germline V and J ends were trimmed by 0 bases and 4 bases, with 12 bases remaining between them. The CDR3 DNA reads TGTGCCAGCAGCCAAGATATACGGGGGCTCTATGGCTACACCTTC. This sequence encodes CASSQDIRGLYGYTF.

The V and J genes are TRBV11-2 and TRBJ2-1; maybe TRBD2 (7 bases). This CDR3 spans 15 amino acids. V was clipped by 8 bases and J by 0 bases, with 14 bases between them. Germline lookup yields CDR1 SGHAT and CDR2 FQNNGV. The CDR3 spells CASDSRGASYNEQFF. CDR3 coding DNA: TGTGCCAGCGACTCCCGGGGGGCCTCCTACAATGAGCAGTTCTTC. Drawing the rest from reference TRBV11-2 and TRBJ2-1, the complete variable domain is EAGVAQSPRYKIIEKRQSVAFWCNPISGHATLYWYQQILGQGPKLLIQFQNNGVVDDSQLPKDRFSAERLKGVDSTLKIQPAKLEDSAVYLCASDSRGASYNEQFFGPGTRLTVL.

The sample holds one count of this clone. The V gene is TRBV13, the J gene TRBJ1-3; no firm D call. CDR3 size: 14 residues. Germline V gene lookup returns CDR1 PRHDT and CDR2 FYEKMQ (reference sequence). V was pared by 0 bases and J by 0 bases, with 3 bases between. The CDR3 spells CASSLGNSGNTIYF. The DNA for the CDR3 is TGTGCCAGCAGCTTAGGGAACTCTGGAAACACCATATATTTT.

J is TRBJ1-6 and V is TRBV6-5; tentatively, D is TRBD1 (6 bases). V was trimmed by 7 bases and J by 3 bases, leaving 10 bases between them. Germline loops: CDR1 MNHEY, CDR2 SVGAGI. CDR3 length: 14 amino acids. CDR3 loop: CASTQTGYNSPLHF. CDR3 sequence (DNA): TGTGCCAGCACCCAGACAGGCTATAATTCACCCCTCCACTTT.

The chain joins TRBV18 to TRBJ2-1; the match to TRBD2 covers 9 bases. This CDR3 has 16 amino acids. Germline V CDR1 and CDR2: KGHSH, LQKENI. V dropped 0 bases and J dropped 7; count of bases not matched to a gene: 7. The DNA of the CDR3 is TGTGCCAGCTCACCACCGGCGGGGGGGGCCGGGAATGAGCAGTTCTTC. The encoded protein is CASSPPAGGAGNEQFF.

The rearrangement uses TRBV7-6 and TRBJ2-5; maybe TRBD2 (6 bases). V lost 2 bases and J 3 bases, leaving 19 bases between the germline ends. Germline CDR1 is SGHVS and CDR2 is FNYEAQ. The CDR3 extends over 17 amino acids. This chain's CDR3 is CASSLKEGGTTKETQYF. The CDR3 nucleotides are TGTGCCAGCAGCTTAAAGGAGGGCGGAACGACGAAAGAGACCCAGTACTTC.

V and J are TRBV2 and TRBJ1-4, with TRBD1 matching 7 bases. This CDR3 spans 14 amino acids. In germline, CDR1 is SNHLY, CDR2 FYNNEI. The ends lost 7 bases at V and 5 bases at J; junction bases unmatched: 7. CDR3 amino acids: CASNLDRFNEKLFF. The CDR3 nucleotides are TGTGCCAGCAACTTGGACAGGTTCAATGAAAAACTGTTTTTT.

The chain has TRBV27 and TRBJ1-1, with 8 bases lining up with TRBD1. The CDR3 contains 13 residues. J gave up 7 bases and V 5 bases, and 6 bases lay outside the gene matches. Germline CDR1 and CDR2: MNHEY and SMNVEV (reference sequence). This CDR3 reads CASSQIRGLEAFF. CDR3 bases: TGTGCCAGCAGTCAAATCAGGGGGCTTGAAGCTTTCTTT.

V usage is TRBV13 and J usage is TRBJ2-7; TRBD1 matches 9 bases. The CDR3 length is 18 residues. The germline V gene encodes CDR1 PRHDT and CDR2 FYEKMQ (reference sequence). Germline trimming cut 2 bases from V and 6 bases from J; bases unmatched to any gene: 17. The CDR3 protein is CASSLNAGFGTGRGEQYF. The CDR3 DNA reads as TGTGCCAGCAGCTTAAATGCGGGATTCGGGACAGGGCGCGGCGAGCAGTACTTC.

The genes are TRBV7-9 and TRBJ2-7; no reliable D call. Per germline, CDR1 SEHNR and CDR2 FQNEAQ (reference sequence). The CDR3 is 11 residues long. Trimming took off 5 bases at V and 6 bases at J, with 8 bases between the two ends. The CDR3: CASSLLSEQYF. In DNA, the CDR3 is TGTGCCAGCAGCCTTCTGAGCGAGCAGTACTTC.

V usage is TRBV7-2 and J usage is TRBJ2-2; D is perhaps TRBD1 or TRBD2 (5 bases each). Germline CDR1 is SGHTA and CDR2 is FQGNSA. This CDR3 region has 17 residues. Trimming left V 4 bases short and J 4 bases short, with 19 bases between. CDR3: CASSSPSLGRVTGELFF. CDR3 sequence (DNA): TGTGCCAGCAGCTCCCCCTCTTTGGGGCGGGTCACCGGGGAGCTGTTTTTT. The whole variable domain, remainder taken from reference TRBV7-2 and TRBJ2-2, is GAGVSQSPSNKVTEKGKDVELRCDPISGHTALYWYRQSLGQGLEFLIYFQGNSAPDKSGLPSDRFSAERTGGSVSTLTIQRTQQEDSAVYLCASSSPSLGRVTGELFFGEGSRLTVL.

V gene TRBV4-1 combines with J gene TRBJ2-2, with 8 bases aligning to TRBD1. This CDR3 comprises 16 residues. Germline loops: CDR1 MGHRA, CDR2 YSYEKL. V dropped 2 bases and J dropped 0; count of bases not matched to a gene: 2. The CDR3, as DNA: TGCGCCAGCAGCCAACGGACAGGGACGAACACCGGGGAGCTGTTTTTT. Translating gives CASSQRTGTNTGELFF.

The V call is TRBV6-5, the J call TRBJ1-2; perhaps TRBD1 as D (5 bases). Deletions cut 2 bases from V and 6 bases from J, with 10 bases between. The CDR3 has 13 residues. Per germline, CDR1 MNHEY and CDR2 SVGAGI. The CDR3 spells CASSYVGTDGYTF. The CDR3 DNA sequence: TGTGCCAGCAGTTACGTCGGGACCGATGGCTACACCTTC.

V is TRBV7-2 and J is TRBJ1-6; D unclear. Germline V lookup: CDR1 SGHTA, CDR2 FQGNSA. The V end lost 1 base, the J end lost 7 bases, and 11 bases lay between the germline ends. This CDR3 is 15 amino acids long. DNA for the CDR3: TGTGCCAGCAGCTTAGTTGCAGTTGGCAATTCACCCCTCCACTTT. Its translation: CASSLVAVGNSPLHF.

V gene TRBV5-4 combines with J gene TRBJ1-6; 7 bases align to TRBD1. From germline, CDR1 is SGHNT and CDR2 YYREEE (reference sequence). V was clipped by 3 bases and J by 7 bases; unmatched bases: 7. The CDR3 spans 15 residues. The CDR3 DNA follows: TGTGCCAGCAGCTCGCCGGGACAGAAGAATTCACCCCTCCACTTT. As protein: CASSSPGQKNSPLHF.

The chain employs TRBV28 and TRBJ1-6; D gene ambiguous. The germline CDR1 and CDR2 sequences are MDHEN and SYDVKM. Trimming cost V 4 bases and J 3 bases, with 16 bases left between them. The CDR3 spans 17 residues. The CDR3 DNA follows: TGTGCCAGCAGTTCCAAACCGAGACCCTACTATAATTCACCCCTCCACTTT. This translates into CASSSKPRPYYNSPLHF.

The V call is TRBV7-9, the J call TRBJ1-2, with TRBD1 matching over 7 bases. The CDR3 is 15 amino acids. Looked up from germline, CDR1 is SEHNR and CDR2 is FQNEAQ (reference sequence). J was trimmed by 1 base and V by 4 bases; bases with no gene match: 6. The CDR3 is CASSYRDSHNYGYTF. The CDR3 bases are TGTGCCAGCAGCTACCGGGACAGCCATAACTATGGCTACACCTTC.

The chain is built from TRBV9 and TRBJ2-2; D is perhaps TRBD1 (6 bases). V was trimmed by 5 bases and J by 5 bases, leaving 16 bases between them. CDR1 is SGDLS and CDR2 is YYNGEE in the germline V gene. The CDR3 has 15 residues. The DNA for the CDR3 is TGTGCCAGCAGTGATGACAGGACCCGAACCGGGGAGCTGTTTTTT. Its translation is CASSDDRTRTGELFF. The full variable domain, its missing parts supplied by reference TRBV9 and TRBJ2-2, is DSGVTQTPKHLITATGQRVTLRCSPRSGDLSVYWYQQSLDQGLQFLIQYYNGEERAKGNILERFSAQQFPDLHSELNLSSLELGDSALYFCASSDDRTRTGELFFGEGSRLTVL.

This rearrangement joins TRBV7-9 to TRBJ1-3; the D is unclear. The V end lost 6 bases, the J end lost 0 bases, and 12 bases lay between the germline ends. The CDR3 runs 15 residues. CDR1 and CDR2 (germline): SEHNR, FQNEAQ (reference sequence). This chain's CDR3 is CASRNLASSGNTIYF. DNA of the CDR3: TGTGCCAGCAGGAACTTAGCGAGCTCTGGAAACACCATATATTTT.

This chain links TRBV18 with TRBJ1-1; the D gene is possibly TRBD1 (6 bases). CDR1 KGHSH and CDR2 LQKENI come from the germline V gene. The V and J ends lost 3 bases and 6 bases respectively, with 17 bases between them. The CDR3 runs to 15 residues. CDR3 nucleotides: TGTGCCAGCTCACCTATACTTCAGGGGAGCCCTGAAGCTTTCTTT. It encodes CASSPILQGSPEAFF.

The chain has TRBV5-6 and TRBJ2-6; D gene uncertain. The CDR3 is made up of 17 amino acids. Germline values: CDR1 SGHDT, CDR2 YYEEEE. V lost 0 bases, J lost 2 bases, and 12 bases lay in between. CDR3 DNA: TGTGCCAGCAGCTTGGTTTTGTCGGTAGCTGGGGCCAACGTCCTGACTTTC. This encodes CASSLVLSVAGANVLTF.

V and J are TRBV6-1 and TRBJ1-2, with TRBD1 identical over 7 bases. Trimming cost V 5 bases and J 1 base; bases outside gene matches: 7. Germline CDR1 is MNHNS and CDR2 is SASEGT. There are 15 residues in the CDR3. As DNA, the CDR3 is TGTGCCAGCAGTTCCCCCCGGGACAGTAACTATGGCTACACCTTC. Its translation: CASSSPRDSNYGYTF.

V is TRBV5-1 and J is TRBJ2-2; D is uncertain. Trimming removed 2 bases at V and 5 bases at J, with 7 bases between. The CDR3 extends over 13 amino acids. The germline CDR1 and CDR2 sequences are SGHRS and YFSETQ. This CDR3 reads CASSFSGTGELFF. CDR3 in DNA: TGCGCCAGCAGCTTTAGTGGGACCGGGGAGCTGTTTTTT.

The V call is TRBV20-1, the J call TRBJ2-5; TRBD1 might be the D (6 bases). The CDR3 extends over 11 amino acids. Per germline, CDR1 DFQATT and CDR2 SNEGSKA (reference sequence). Trimming shortened V by 6 bases and J by 4 bases, and 9 bases separated the two germline ends. CDR3 in DNA: TGCAGTGCATTAGGGGGAGAGACCCAGTACTTC. Its translation: CSALGGETQYF.

The chain links TRBV7-6 to TRBJ2-5; either TRBD1 or TRBD2 may fit D (5 bases each). Trimming stripped 10 bases from V and 5 bases from J, with 14 bases between. CDR1 is SGHVS and CDR2 is FNYEAQ in the germline V gene. The CDR3 consists of 12 residues. The CDR3 DNA reads TGTGCCACCCGAGGGGTGGGGGAGACCCAGTACTTC. Translating it yields CATRGVGETQYF.

The chain joins TRBV5-4 to TRBJ1-2; D possibly corresponds to TRBD1 (5 bases). This CDR3 comprises 14 residues. Trimming took off 0 bases at V and 1 base at J, with 7 bases between the two ends. Per the germline V gene, CDR1 is SGHNT and CDR2 is YYREEE (reference sequence). CDR3 nucleotide sequence: TGTGCCAGCAGCTTGGGCCAGGGTAACTATGGCTACACCTTC. Amino acid sequence: CASSLGQGNYGYTF.